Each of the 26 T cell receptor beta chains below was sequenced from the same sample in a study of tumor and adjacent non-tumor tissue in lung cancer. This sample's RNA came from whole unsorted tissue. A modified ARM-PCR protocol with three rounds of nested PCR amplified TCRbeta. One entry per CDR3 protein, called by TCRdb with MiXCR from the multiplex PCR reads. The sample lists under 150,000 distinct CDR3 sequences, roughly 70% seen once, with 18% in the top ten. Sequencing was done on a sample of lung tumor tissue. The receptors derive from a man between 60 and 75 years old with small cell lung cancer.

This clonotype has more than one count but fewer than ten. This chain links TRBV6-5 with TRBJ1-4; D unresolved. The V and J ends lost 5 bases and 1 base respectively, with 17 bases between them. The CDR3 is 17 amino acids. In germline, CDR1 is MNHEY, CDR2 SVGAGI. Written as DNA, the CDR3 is TGTGCCAGCAGTCCTGCCGGGGTTCGAGGAACTAATGAAAAACTGTTTTTT. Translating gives CASSPAGVRGTNEKLFF.

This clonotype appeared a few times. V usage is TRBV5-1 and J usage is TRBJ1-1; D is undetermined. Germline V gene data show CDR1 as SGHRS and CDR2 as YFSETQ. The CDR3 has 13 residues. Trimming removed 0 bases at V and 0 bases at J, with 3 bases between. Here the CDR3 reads CASSLEVNTEAFF. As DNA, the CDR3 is TGCGCCAGCAGCTTGGAGGTGAACACTGAAGCTTTCTTT.

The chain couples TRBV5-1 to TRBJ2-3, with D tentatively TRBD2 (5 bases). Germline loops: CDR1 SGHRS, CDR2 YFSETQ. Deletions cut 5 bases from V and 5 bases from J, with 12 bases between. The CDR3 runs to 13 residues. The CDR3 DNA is TGCGCCAGCAGGTTAGGACGGGGAGATACGCAGTATTTT. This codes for CASRLGRGDTQYF.

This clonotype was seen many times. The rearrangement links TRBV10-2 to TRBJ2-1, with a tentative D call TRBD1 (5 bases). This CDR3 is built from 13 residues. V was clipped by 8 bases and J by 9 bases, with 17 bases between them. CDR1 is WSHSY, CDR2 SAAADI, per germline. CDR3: CASCETGQGEQFF. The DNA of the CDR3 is TGCGCCAGCTGCGAGACTGGCCAGGGTGAGCAGTTCTTC.

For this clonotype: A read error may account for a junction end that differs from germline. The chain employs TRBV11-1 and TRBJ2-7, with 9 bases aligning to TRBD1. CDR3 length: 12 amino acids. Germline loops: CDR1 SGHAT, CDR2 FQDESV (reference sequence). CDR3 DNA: TGTGCCAACAGCGGACAGGGGTGTGAGCAGTACTTC. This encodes CANSGQGCEQYF.

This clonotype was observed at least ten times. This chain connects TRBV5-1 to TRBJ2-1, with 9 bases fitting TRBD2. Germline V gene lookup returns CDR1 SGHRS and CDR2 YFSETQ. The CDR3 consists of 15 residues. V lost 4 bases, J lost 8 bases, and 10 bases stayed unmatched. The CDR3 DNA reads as TGCGCCAGCAGCCGCCAATTGGCGGGAGGGGATGAGCAGTTCTTC. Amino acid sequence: CASSRQLAGGDEQFF. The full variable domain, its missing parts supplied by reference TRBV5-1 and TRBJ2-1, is KAGVTQTPRYLIKTRGQQVTLSCSPISGHRSVSWYQQTPGQGLQFLFEYFSETQRNKGNFPGRFSGRQFSNSRSEMNVSTLELGDSALYLCASSRQLAGGDEQFFGPGTRLTVL.

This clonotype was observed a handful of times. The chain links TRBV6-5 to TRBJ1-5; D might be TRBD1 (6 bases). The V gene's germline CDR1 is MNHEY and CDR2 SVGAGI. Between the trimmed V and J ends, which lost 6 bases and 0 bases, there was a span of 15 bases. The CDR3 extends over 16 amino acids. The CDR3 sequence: CASRIRTAHSNQPQHF. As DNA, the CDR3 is TGTGCCAGCAGGATTCGGACAGCTCATAGCAATCAGCCCCAGCATTTT.

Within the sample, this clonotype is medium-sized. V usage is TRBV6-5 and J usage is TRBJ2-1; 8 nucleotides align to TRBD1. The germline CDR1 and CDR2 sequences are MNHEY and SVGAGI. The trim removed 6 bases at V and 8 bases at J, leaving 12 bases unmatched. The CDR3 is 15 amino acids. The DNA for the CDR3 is TGTGCCAGCAGCCTATTGGACAGGGACGTCCATGAGCAGTTCTTC. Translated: CASSLLDRDVHEQFF.

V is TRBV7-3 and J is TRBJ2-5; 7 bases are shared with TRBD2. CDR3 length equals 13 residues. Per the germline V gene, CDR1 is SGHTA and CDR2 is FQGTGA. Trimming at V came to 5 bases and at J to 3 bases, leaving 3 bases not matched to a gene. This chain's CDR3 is CASSPRGEETQYF. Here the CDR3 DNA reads TGTGCCAGCAGCCCACGGGGGGAAGAGACCCAGTACTTC.

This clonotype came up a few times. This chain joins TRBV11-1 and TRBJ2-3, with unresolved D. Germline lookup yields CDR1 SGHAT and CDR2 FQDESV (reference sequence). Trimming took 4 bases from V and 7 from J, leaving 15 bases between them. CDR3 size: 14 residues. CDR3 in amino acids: CASSYGRIGNTQYF. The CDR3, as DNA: TGTGCCAGCAGCTACGGAAGGATCGGAAATACGCAGTATTTT. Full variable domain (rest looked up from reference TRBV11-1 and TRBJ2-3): EAEVAQSPRYKITEKSQAVAFWCDPISGHATLYWYRQILGQGPELLVQFQDESVVDDSQLPKDRFSAERLKGVDSTLKIQPAELGDSAMYLCASSYGRIGNTQYFGPGTRLTVL.

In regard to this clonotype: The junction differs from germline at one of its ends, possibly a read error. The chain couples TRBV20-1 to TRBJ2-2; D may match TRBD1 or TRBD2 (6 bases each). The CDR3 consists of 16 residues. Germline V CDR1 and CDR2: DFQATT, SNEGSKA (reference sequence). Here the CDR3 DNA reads TGCAGTGCTGCTGCGGGACGGGGGCGGGTCACCGGGGACCTGTTTTTT. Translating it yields CSAAAGRGRVTGDLFF.

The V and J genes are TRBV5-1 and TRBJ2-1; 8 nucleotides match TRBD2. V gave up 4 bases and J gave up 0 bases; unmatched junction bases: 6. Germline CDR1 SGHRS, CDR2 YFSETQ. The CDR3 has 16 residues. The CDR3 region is CASSTGGAGSYNEQFF. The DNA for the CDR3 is TGCGCCAGCAGCACGGGGGGGGCCGGCTCCTACAATGAGCAGTTCTTC.

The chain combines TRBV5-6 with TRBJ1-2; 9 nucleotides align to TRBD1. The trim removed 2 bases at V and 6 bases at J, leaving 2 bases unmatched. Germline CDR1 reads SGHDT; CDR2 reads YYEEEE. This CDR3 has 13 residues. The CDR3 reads CASSFRQGDGYTF. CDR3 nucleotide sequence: TGTGCCAGCAGCTTTCGACAGGGGGATGGCTACACCTTC.

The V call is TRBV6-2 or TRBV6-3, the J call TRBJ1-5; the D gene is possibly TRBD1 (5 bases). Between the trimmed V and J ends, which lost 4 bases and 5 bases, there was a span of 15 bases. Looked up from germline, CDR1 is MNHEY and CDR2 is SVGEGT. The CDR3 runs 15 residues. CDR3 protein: CASSSDNAEDQPQHF. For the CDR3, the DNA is TGTGCCAGCAGTTCGGACAATGCAGAAGATCAGCCCCAGCATTTT.

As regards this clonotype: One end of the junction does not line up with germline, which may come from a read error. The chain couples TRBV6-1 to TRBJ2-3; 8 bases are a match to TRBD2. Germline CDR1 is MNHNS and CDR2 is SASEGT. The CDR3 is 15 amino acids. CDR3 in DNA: TGTGCCAGGAGTGAATCTGCGACTAGCGAGAGGTCTAGTCGTTTT. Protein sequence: CARSESATSERSSRF.

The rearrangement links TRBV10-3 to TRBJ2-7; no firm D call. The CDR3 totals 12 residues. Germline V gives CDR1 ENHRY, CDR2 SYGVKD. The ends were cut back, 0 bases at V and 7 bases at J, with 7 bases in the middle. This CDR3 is CAISESGWEQYV. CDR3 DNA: TGTGCCATCAGTGAGTCGGGTTGGGAGCAGTACGTC.

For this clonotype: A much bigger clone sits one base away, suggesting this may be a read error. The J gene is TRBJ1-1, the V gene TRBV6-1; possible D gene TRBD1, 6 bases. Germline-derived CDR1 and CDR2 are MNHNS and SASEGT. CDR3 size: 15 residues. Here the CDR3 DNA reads TGTGCCTCGGGGGAACAGGGCTGGATGAACGCTGAAGCTTTCTTT. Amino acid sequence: CASGEQGWMNAEAFF.

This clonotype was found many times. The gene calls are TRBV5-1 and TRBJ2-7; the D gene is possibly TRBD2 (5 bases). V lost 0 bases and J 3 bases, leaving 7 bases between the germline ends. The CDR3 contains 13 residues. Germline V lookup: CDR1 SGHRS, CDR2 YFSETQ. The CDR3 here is CASSLEAGYEQYV. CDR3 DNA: TGCGCCAGCAGCTTGGAGGCGGGCTACGAGCAGTACGTC.

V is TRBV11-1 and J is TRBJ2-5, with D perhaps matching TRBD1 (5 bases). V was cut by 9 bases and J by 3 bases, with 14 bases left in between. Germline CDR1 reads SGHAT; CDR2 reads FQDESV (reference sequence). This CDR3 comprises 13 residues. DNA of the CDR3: TGTGCCAGAAGCGTAGACAGAGAAGAGACCCAGTACTTC. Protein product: CARSVDREETQYF.

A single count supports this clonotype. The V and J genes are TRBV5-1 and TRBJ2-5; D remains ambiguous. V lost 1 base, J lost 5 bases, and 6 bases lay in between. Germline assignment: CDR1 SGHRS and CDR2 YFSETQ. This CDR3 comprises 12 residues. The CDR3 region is CASSLSHETQYF. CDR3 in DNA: TGCGCCAGCAGCTTGTCTCATGAGACCCAGTACTTC.

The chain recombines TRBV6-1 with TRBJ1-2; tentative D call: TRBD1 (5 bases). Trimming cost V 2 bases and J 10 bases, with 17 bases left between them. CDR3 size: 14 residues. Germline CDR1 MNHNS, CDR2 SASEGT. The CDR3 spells CASSESSVRDDYTF. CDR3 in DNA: TGTGCCAGCAGTGAATCCTCTGTCAGGGATGACTACACCTTC.

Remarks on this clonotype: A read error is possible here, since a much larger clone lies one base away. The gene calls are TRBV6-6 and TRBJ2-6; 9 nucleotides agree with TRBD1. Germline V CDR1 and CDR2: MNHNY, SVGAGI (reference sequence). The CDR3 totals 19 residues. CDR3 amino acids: CASSHRGDRALSGANVLNF. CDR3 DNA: TGTGCCAGCAGCCATAGGGGGGACAGGGCCCTCTCTGGGGCCAACGTCCTGAATTTC.

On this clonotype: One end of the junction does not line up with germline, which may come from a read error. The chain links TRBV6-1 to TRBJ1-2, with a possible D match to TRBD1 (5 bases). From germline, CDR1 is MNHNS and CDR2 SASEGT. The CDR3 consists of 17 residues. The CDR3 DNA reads TGTGCCAACAGTGGACCCCGGTGGGGGGGACGGTACTATGGCTACACCTTC. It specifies CANSGPRWGGRYYGYTF.

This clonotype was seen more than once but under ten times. The CDR3 region has the DNA TGTGCCAGCAGATGGAGGGGTCGGCCCCAGCATTTT. Translating gives CASRWRGRPQHF. The rearrangement links TRBV6-1 to TRBJ1-5; a possible D gene is TRBD1 (5 bases). The V and J ends lost 6 bases and 9 bases respectively, with 12 bases between them. The CDR3 has 12 amino acids. CDR1 is MNHNS and CDR2 is SASEGT in the germline V gene.

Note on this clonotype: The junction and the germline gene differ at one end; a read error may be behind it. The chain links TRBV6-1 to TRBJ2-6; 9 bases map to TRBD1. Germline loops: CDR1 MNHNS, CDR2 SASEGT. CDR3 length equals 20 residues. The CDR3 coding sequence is TGTGCCAGCTGTGACGTTCCGGGACAGGGTAGAAGCTCTGGGGACAACGTCCTGACTTTC. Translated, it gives CASCDVPGQGRSSGDNVLTF.

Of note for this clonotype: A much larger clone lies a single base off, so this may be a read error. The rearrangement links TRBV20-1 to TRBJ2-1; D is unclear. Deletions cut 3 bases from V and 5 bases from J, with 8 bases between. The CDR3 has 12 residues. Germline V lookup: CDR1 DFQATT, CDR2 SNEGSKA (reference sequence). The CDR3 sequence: CSASQMDNEQFF. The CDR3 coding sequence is TGCAGTGCTAGCCAAATGGACAATGAGCAGTTCTTC.